This TCR beta chain was captured by sequencing in a study of regulatory T cells in long-lasting Graves disease. Library construction for TCR beta used iRepertoire HTBI primers and Arm-PCR of CDR3 regions. One entry per CDR3 protein results from TCRdb running MiXCR on the multiplex PCR reads. The table has roughly 430,000 distinct CDR3 sequences, around 20% seen once. This clonotype was seen only a few times. As to time point: persistent/refractory GD, antithyroid drugs over 5 years with positive TRAb. TCR sequences were obtained from RNA taken from PBMCs. The V gene lost 4 bases and the J gene lost 8 bases, with 17 bases spanning the gap. The germline V gene encodes CDR1 ENHRY and CDR2 SYGVKD. CDR3 length: 14 amino acids.

The clonotype comes from a female donor with Graves disease. The chain couples TRBV10-3 to TRBJ1-2, with a weak D call TRBD1 (5 bases). The source material was peripheral blood mononuclear cells (PBMCs), sampled when the disease was refractory, from a patient treated with antithyroid drugs. CDR3 DNA: TGTGCCATCAGTGCGGGACCCCGGGGCGAAGGCTACACCTTC. The encoded protein is CAISAGPRGEGYTF.